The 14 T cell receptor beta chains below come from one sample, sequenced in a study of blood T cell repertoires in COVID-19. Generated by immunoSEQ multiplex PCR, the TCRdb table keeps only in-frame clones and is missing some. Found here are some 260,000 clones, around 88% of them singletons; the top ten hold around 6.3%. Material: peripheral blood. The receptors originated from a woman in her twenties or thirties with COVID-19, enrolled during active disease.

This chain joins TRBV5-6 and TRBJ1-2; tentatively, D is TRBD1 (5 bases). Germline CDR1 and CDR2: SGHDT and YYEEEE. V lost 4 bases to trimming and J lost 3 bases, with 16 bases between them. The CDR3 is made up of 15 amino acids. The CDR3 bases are TGTGCCAGCAGCCCCGCCCTACAGGCCGACTATGGCTACACCTTC. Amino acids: CASSPALQADYGYTF.

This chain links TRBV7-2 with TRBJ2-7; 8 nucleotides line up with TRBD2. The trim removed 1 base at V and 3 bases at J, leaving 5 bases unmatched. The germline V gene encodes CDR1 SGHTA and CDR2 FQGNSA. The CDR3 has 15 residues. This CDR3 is CASSLGGTRGYEQYF. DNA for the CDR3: TGTGCCAGCAGCTTAGGGGGGACTAGGGGCTACGAGCAGTACTTC.

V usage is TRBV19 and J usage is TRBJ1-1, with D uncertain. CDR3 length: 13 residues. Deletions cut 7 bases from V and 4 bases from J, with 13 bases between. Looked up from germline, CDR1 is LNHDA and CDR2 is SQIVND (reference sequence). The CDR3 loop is CASIRGPGTEAFF. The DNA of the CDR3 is TGTGCCAGTATTAGAGGGCCGGGCACTGAAGCTTTCTTT.

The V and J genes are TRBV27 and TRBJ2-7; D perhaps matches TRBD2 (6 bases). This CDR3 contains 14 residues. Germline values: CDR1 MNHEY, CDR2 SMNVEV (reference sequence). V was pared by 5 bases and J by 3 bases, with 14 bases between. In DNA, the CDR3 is TGTGCCAGCAGTCCGGGAGTTAAGCGCTACGAGCAGTACGTC. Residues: CASSPGVKRYEQYV.

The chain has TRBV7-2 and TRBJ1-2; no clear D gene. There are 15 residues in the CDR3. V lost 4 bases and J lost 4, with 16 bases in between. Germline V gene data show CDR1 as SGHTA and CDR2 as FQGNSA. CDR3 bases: TGTGCCAGCAGCTCCCCCCCCAACAGCGGCTATGGCTACACCTTC. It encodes CASSSPPNSGYGYTF.

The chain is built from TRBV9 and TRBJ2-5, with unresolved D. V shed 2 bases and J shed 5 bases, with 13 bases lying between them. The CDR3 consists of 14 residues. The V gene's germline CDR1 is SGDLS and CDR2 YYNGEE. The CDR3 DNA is TGTGCCAGCAGCGTTGACGCGGTGAGGGAGACCCAGTACTTC. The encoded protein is CASSVDAVRETQYF.

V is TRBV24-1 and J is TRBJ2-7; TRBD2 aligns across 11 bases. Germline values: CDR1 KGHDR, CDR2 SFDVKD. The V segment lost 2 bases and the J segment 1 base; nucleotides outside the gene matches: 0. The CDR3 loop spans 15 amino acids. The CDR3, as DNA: TGTGCCACCAGTGATTCTAGCGGGGGGTCCTACGAGCAGTACTTC. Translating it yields CATSDSSGGSYEQYF.

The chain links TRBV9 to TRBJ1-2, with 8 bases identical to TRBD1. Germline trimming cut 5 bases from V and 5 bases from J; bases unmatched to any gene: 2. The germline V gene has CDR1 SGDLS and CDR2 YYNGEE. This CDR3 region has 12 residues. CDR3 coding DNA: TGTGCCAGCAGGGACAGGGTTTATGGCTACACCTTC. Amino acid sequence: CASRDRVYGYTF.

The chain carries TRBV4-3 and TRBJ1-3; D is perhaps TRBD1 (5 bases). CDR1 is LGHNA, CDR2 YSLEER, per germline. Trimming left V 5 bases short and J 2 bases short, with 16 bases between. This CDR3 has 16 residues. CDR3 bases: TGCGCCAGCAGCAGGTGGGGAGGGGAGACTGGAAACACCATATATTTT. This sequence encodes CASSRWGGETGNTIYF.

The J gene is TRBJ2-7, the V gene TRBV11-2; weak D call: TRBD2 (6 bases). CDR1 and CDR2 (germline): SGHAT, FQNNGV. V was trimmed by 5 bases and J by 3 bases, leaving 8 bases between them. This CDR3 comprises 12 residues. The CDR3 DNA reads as TGTGCCAGCAGCGCGGGGATCTACGAGCAGTACGTC. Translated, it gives CASSAGIYEQYV.

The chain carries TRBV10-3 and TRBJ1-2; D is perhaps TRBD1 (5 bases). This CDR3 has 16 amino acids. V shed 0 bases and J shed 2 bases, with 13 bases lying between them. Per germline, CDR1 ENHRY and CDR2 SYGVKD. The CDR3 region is CAISESLGLENYGYTF. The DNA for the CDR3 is TGTGCCATCAGTGAGTCACTGGGACTTGAAAACTATGGCTACACCTTC.

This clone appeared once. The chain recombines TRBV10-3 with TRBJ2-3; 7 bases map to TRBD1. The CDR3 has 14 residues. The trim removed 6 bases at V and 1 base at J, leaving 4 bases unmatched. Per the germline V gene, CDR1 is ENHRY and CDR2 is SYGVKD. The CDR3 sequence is CAIRAGTGTDTQYF. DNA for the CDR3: TGTGCCATCAGGGCCGGGACAGGCACAGATACGCAGTATTTT.

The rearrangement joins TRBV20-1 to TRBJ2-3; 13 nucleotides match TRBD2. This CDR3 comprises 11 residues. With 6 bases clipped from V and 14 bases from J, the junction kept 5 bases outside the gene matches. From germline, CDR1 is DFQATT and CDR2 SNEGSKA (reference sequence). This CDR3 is CSAGRTSGGYF. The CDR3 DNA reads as TGCAGTGCAGGGAGGACTAGCGGGGGGTATTTT.

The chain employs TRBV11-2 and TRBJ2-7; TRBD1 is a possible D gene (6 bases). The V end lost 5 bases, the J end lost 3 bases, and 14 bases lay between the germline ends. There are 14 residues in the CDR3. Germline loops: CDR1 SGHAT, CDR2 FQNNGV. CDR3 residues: CASSRLQGYYEQYF. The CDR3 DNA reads TGTGCCAGCAGCCGATTACAGGGATACTACGAGCAGTACTTC.